This record looks at one T cell receptor beta chain sequence and its context. J lost 5 bases, V lost 7 bases, and 9 bases had no gene match. The CDR3 contains 14 residues. Germline V gives CDR1 SQVTM, CDR2 ANQGSEA. This entry is derived from a study of cytomegalovirus exposure and HLA in healthy donors. The PCR had 60 Vbeta and 13 Jbeta primers. Using immunoSEQ multiplex PCR, the repertoire was profiled, and TCRdb retains in-frame clones only, with some absent. The sample carries around 150,000 clones, 75% to 80% recorded once. This TCR was sampled from a man between 18 and 35 years old in good health and CMV-seronegative. What was sequenced was PBMCs. The chain joins TRBV29-1 to TRBJ2-1, with 9 bases lining up with TRBD2. CDR3 loop: CSGEGTSPHNEQFF. CDR3 DNA sequence: TGCAGCGGCGAGGGGACTAGCCCCCACAATGAGCAGTTCTTC.